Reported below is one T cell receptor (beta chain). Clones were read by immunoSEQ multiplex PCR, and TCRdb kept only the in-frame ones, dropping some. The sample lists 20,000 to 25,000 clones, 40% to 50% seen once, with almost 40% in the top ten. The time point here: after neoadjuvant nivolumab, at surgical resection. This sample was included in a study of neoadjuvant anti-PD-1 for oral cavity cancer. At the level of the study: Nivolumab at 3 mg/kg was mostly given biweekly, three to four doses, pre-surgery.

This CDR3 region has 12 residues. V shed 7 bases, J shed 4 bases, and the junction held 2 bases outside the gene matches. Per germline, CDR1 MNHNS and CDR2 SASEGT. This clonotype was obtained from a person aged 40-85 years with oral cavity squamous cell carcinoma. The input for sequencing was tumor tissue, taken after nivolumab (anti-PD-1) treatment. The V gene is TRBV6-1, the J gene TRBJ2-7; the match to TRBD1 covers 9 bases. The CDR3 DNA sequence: TGTGCCAGCAAACAGGGGGCGTACGAGCAGTACTTC. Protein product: CASKQGAYEQYF.